The 23 T cell receptor beta chains given below trace back to one sample, sequenced in a study of T cell responses to AZD1222 COVID-19 vaccine. The protocol was immunoSEQ multiplex PCR, while the TCRdb copy is restricted to in-frame clones and leaves out a portion. This table holds fewer than 200,000 clones, around nine tenths found once. This specimen consisted of peripheral blood, obtained 28 days after the second AZD1222 dose. The receptors here all came from an adult who received the AZD1222 COVID-19 vaccine.

This rearrangement joins TRBV28 to TRBJ2-7, with D unclear. Germline V gene lookup returns CDR1 MDHEN and CDR2 SYDVKM. This CDR3 has 11 amino acids. The V end lost 6 bases, the J end lost 6 bases, and 9 bases lay between the germline ends. The chain's CDR3 is CASRTPSEQYF. The CDR3 bases are TGTGCCAGCAGAACCCCCTCCGAGCAGTACTTC.

CDR3 sequence: CASSLIGLVNIQYF. CDR3 DNA: TGTGCCAGCAGTTTAATAGGGCTGGTTAACATTCAGTACTTC. This chain connects TRBV28 to TRBJ2-4; unclear D gene. V shed 2 bases and J shed 7 bases, with 12 bases lying between them. This CDR3 spans 14 amino acids. Germline V CDR1 and CDR2: MDHEN, SYDVKM. The variable domain in full, with the rest retrieved from reference TRBV28 and TRBJ2-4, is DVKVTQSSRYLVKRTGEKVFLECVQDMDHENMFWYRQDPGLGLRLIYFSYDVKMKEKGDIPEGYSVSREKKERFSLILESASTNQTSMYLCASSLIGLVNIQYFGAGTRLSVL.

The chain combines TRBV7-2 with TRBJ2-7; 11 bases agree with TRBD2. Germline trimming cut 2 bases from V and 0 bases from J; bases unmatched to any gene: 3. Germline-derived CDR1 and CDR2 are SGHTA and FQGNSA. CDR3 length: 16 amino acids. CDR3 sequence reads: CASSLTSGSLSYEQYF. CDR3 nucleotides: TGTGCCAGCAGCTTAACTAGCGGGAGTCTCTCCTACGAGCAGTACTTC.

This chain connects TRBV18 to TRBJ1-3, with D possibly being TRBD1 (5 bases). The CDR3 covers 16 residues. Trimming stripped 2 bases from V and 2 bases from J, with 13 bases between. The V gene's germline CDR1 is KGHSH and CDR2 LQKENI. The DNA of the CDR3 is TGTGCCAGCTCACCAAAAGAAAGGGGTGCTGGAAACACCATATATTTT. Its translation is CASSPKERGAGNTIYF.

A word on this clone: Different DNA sequences within this sample yield the same CDR3. The chain carries TRBV6-5 and TRBJ1-5; no clear D. The V gene's germline CDR1 is MNHEY and CDR2 SVGAGI. V lost 0 bases and J lost 0, with 9 bases in between. The CDR3 covers 16 residues. The CDR3 region is CASSYSGPYSNQPQHF. In DNA form, the CDR3 reads TGTGCCAGCAGTTACTCTGGACCTTATAGCAATCAGCCCCAGCATTTT.

This chain joins TRBV20-1 and TRBJ2-1; D is unresolved. Trimming left V 7 bases short and J 6 bases short, with 1 base between. This CDR3 is 8 amino acids long. Germline V CDR1 and CDR2: DFQATT, SNEGSKA (reference sequence). The CDR3 protein is CSVNEQFF. CDR3 nucleotide sequence: TGCAGTGTCAATGAGCAGTTCTTC.

V usage is TRBV5-1 and J usage is TRBJ1-1; D perhaps matches TRBD1 (5 bases). Germline loops: CDR1 SGHRS, CDR2 YFSETQ. CDR3 length: 14 residues. V was pared by 3 bases and J by 1 base, with 10 bases between. CDR3 loop: CASSWGDGNTEAFF. For the CDR3, the DNA is TGCGCCAGCAGCTGGGGGGACGGGAACACTGAAGCTTTCTTT.

The CDR3 loop reads CASSSRTTGELFF. In DNA form, the CDR3 reads TGTGCCAGCAGTTCCCGGACAACTGGGGAGCTGTTTTTT. The V call is TRBV6-2 or TRBV6-3, the J call TRBJ2-2, with D possibly TRBD1 on 5 matching bases. This CDR3 comprises 13 residues. Per the germline V gene, CDR1 is MNHEY and CDR2 is SVGEGT. Trimming pared 4 bases from V and 8 bases from J, leaving 11 bases between.

V and J are TRBV11-3 and TRBJ2-2, with a tentative D call TRBD2 (6 bases). V lost 5 bases, J lost 6 bases, and 7 bases lay in between. CDR3 length equals 12 residues. From germline, CDR1 is SGHNT and CDR2 YENEEA. The CDR3 DNA is TGTGCCAGCAGCCGGGAGCCCGGGGAGCTGTTTTTT. Translating gives CASSREPGELFF.

The chain is built from TRBV10-2 and TRBJ1-3, with D possibly TRBD1 on 6 matching bases. Germline CDR1 is WSHSY and CDR2 is SAAADI. The CDR3 length is 13 residues. V dropped 9 bases and J dropped 1 base, with 10 bases sitting between them. CDR3 amino acids: CASRGTSGNTIYF. Here the CDR3 DNA reads TGCGCCAGTCGCGGGACATCTGGAAACACCATATATTTT.

The chain couples TRBV18 to TRBJ2-7, with no clear D. The CDR3 loop spans 14 amino acids. Germline assignment: CDR1 KGHSH and CDR2 LQKENI. V shed 0 bases and J shed 2 bases, with 8 bases lying between them. The CDR3 coding sequence is TGTGCCAGCTCACCACCTCCCCCCACCTACGAGCAGTACTTC. Its protein is CASSPPPPTYEQYF.

The J gene is TRBJ1-1, the V gene TRBV19, with D unclear. The CDR3 has 12 residues. Per germline, CDR1 LNHDA and CDR2 SQIVND (reference sequence). V was cut by 11 bases and J by 1 base, with 11 bases left in between. CDR3 DNA sequence: TGTGCCGTAAGGGCGGGGAACACTGAAGCTTTCTTT. Amino acids: CAVRAGNTEAFF.

The CDR3 loop reads CASSWEGDQPQHF. CDR3 nucleotide sequence: TGCGCCAGCAGCTGGGAAGGGGACCAGCCCCAGCATTTT. The V and J genes are TRBV5-1 and TRBJ1-5; D possibly corresponds to TRBD1 (5 bases). The germline CDR1 and CDR2 sequences are SGHRS and YFSETQ. This CDR3 comprises 13 residues. The ends were cut back, 3 bases at V and 7 bases at J, with 11 bases in the middle.

The chain is built from TRBV6-6 and TRBJ1-3; D remains ambiguous. V lost 3 bases and J lost 8, with 8 bases in between. Germline values: CDR1 MNHNY, CDR2 SVGAGI (reference sequence). CDR3 length: 12 amino acids. CDR3 DNA: TGTGCCAGCAGTTATTTGGCGGACACCATATATTTT. Translation: CASSYLADTIYF.

This chain links TRBV7-2 with TRBJ1-3, with 8 bases identical to TRBD1. V trimming: 3 bases; J trimming: 8 bases; junction bases outside the gene matches: 6. Germline V gives CDR1 SGHTA, CDR2 FQGNSA. This CDR3 contains 14 residues. The DNA for the CDR3 is TGTGCCAGCAGCTTCGACAGGGGTAAAGACACCATATATTTT. Protein: CASSFDRGKDTIYF.

This clone was seen a single time. The J gene is TRBJ1-2, the V gene TRBV21-1. TRBV21-1 is a known pseudogene. The CDR3 length is 11 residues. Here the CDR3 reads CARVHGDGYTF. The CDR3 DNA sequence: TGTGCCAGGGTACATGGGGATGGCTACACCTTC.

This clone has a handful of counts. The chain couples TRBV21-1 to TRBJ2-7; TRBD2, as called in the table, went unchecked against the DNA. TRBV21-1 is classified as a pseudogene. This CDR3 has 16 amino acids. CDR3 coding DNA: TGTGCCAGCAGCAACCCTAGCGGGAATGCCGTCTACGAGCAGTACTTC. Encoded protein: CASSNPSGNAVYEQYF.

This chain connects TRBV7-3 to TRBJ1-3, with 8 bases that match TRBD1. Germline CDR1 and CDR2: SGHTA and FQGTGA. CDR3 length equals 16 residues. With 0 bases clipped from V and 4 bases from J, the junction kept 5 bases outside the gene matches. In DNA, the CDR3 is TGTGCCAGCAGCTTAACGCCGACAGGGGCCGGAAACACCATATATTTT. Translated, it gives CASSLTPTGAGNTIYF.

The chain has TRBV12-3 or TRBV12-4 and TRBJ1-5; maybe TRBD1 (5 bases). The CDR3 extends over 13 amino acids. The V gene lost 5 bases and the J gene lost 7 bases, with 12 bases spanning the gap. CDR3 DNA: TGTGCCAGCAGTGGGGGAGGGAACCAGCCCCAGCATTTT. Its translation: CASSGGGNQPQHF.

This rearrangement joins TRBV5-1 to TRBJ2-2, with 10 bases identical to TRBD2. This CDR3 comprises 16 residues. The J segment lost 1 base and the V segment lost 3 bases, leaving 3 bases of the junction unmatched. In germline, CDR1 is SGHRS, CDR2 YFSETQ. The CDR3, as DNA: TGCGCCAGCAGCTCGGGACTAGCGATGAACACCGGGGAGCTGTTTTTT. Translated, it gives CASSSGLAMNTGELFF.

The chain joins TRBV19 to TRBJ1-5, with TRBD1 matching over 7 bases. The V segment lost 5 bases and the J segment 2 bases; nucleotides outside the gene matches: 6. Germline V gene data show CDR1 as LNHDA and CDR2 as SQIVND (reference sequence). This CDR3 is built from 15 residues. The CDR3 bases are TGTGCCAGTAGTTCGACAGGGAGCGGCAATCAGCCCCAGCATTTT. It specifies CASSSTGSGNQPQHF.

V is TRBV9 and J is TRBJ2-7; TRBD2 aligns across 7 bases. With 1 base clipped from V and 7 bases from J, the junction kept 11 bases outside the gene matches. Germline CDR1 is SGDLS and CDR2 is YYNGEE. The CDR3 sequence is 15 residues long. CDR3 sequence: CASSVRPAGAGEQYF. The DNA of the CDR3 is TGTGCCAGCAGCGTAAGGCCTGCGGGAGCGGGAGAGCAGTACTTC.

The V gene is TRBV15, the J gene TRBJ2-7; 10 positions agree with TRBD1. CDR1 and CDR2 from the germline V gene are LNHNV and YYDKDF (reference sequence). CDR3 length: 16 amino acids. The ends lost 1 base at V and 1 base at J; junction bases unmatched: 4. The CDR3 bases are TGTGCCACCAGCAGAGTTGGGACAGGGGTTTCCTACGAGCAGTACTTC. This codes for CATSRVGTGVSYEQYF. Based on the CDR3 plus reference TRBV15 and TRBJ2-7, the full variable domain is DAMVIQNPRYQVTQFGKPVTLSCSQTLNHNVMYWYQQKSSQAPKLLFHYYDKDFNNEADTPDNFQSRRPNTSFCFLDIRSPGLGDTAMYLCATSRVGTGVSYEQYFGPGTRLTVT.